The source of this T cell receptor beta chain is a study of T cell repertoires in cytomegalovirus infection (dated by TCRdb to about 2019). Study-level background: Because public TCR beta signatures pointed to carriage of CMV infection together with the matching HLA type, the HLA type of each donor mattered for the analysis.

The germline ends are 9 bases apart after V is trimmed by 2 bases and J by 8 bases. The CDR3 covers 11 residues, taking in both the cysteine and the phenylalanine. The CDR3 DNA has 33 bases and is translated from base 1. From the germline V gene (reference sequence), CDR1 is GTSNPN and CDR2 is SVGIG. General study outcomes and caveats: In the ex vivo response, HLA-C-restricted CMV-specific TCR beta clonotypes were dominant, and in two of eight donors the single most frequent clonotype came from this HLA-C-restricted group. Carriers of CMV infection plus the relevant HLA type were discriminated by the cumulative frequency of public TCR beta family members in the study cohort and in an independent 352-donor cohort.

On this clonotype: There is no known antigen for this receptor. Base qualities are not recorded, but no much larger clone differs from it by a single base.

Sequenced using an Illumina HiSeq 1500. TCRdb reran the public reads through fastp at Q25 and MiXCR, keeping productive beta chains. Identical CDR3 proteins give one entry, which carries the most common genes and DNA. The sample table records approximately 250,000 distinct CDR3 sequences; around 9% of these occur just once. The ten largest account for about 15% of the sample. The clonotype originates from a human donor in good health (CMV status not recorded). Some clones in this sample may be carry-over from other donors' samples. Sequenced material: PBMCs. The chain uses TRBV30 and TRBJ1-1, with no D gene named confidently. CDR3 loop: CAWSSREEAFF. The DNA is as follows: TGTGCCTGGAGTTCTCGGGAGGAAGCTTTCTTT.